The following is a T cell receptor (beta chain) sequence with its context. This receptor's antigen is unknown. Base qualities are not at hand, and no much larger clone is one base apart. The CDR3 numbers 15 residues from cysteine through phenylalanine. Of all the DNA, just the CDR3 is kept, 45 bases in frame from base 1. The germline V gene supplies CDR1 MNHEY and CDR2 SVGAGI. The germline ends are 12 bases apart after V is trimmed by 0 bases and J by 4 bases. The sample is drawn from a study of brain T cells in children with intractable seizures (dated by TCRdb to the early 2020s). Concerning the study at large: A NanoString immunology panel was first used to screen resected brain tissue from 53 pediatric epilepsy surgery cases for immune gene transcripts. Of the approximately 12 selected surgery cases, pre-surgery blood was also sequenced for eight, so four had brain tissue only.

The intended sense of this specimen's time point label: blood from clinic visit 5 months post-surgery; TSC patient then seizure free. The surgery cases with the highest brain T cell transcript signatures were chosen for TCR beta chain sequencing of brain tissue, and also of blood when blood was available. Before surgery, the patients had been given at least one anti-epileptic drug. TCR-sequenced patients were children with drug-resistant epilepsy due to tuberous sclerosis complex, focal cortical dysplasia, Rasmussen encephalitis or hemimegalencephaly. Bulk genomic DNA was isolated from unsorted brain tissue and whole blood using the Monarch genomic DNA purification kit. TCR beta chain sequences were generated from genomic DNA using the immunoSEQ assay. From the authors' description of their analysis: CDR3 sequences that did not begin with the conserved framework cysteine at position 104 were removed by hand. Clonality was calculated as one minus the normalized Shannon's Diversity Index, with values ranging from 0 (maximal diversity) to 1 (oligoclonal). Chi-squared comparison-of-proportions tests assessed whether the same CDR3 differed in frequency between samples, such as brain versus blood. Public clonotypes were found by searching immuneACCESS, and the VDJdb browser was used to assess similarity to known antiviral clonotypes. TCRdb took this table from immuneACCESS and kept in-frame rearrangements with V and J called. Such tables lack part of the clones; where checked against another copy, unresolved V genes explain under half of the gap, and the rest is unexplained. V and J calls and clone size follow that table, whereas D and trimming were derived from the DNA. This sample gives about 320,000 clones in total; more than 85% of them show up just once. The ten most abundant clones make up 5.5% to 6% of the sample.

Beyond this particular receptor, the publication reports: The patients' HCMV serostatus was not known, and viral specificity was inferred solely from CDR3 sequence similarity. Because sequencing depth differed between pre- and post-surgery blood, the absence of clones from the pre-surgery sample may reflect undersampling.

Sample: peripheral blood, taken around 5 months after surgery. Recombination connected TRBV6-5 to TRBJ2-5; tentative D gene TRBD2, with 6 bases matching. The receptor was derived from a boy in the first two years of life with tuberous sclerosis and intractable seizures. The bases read TGTGCCAGCAGTTACTCGGCGCCGGGGGTAGAGACCCAGTACTTC. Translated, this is CASSYSAPGVETQYF.